Listed here are 12 T cell receptor beta chains from one sample, sequenced in a study of shared clonotypes between healthy human individuals. Measured with immunoSEQ multiplex PCR; TCRdb has only the in-frame clones, and not every one. Of roughly 400,000 clones in the sample, around 96% were seen once. The sample was memory CD8+ T cells sorted from blood. As to subset: CD45RO+ cells pooled with CCR7-negative TemRA cells. The receptor source for this set is a man under 40 in good health.

The chain carries TRBV9 and TRBJ2-5, with a weak D call TRBD2 (6 bases). The J call may be incorrect, as the DNA end agrees better with TRBJ2-7. CDR1 is SGDLS and CDR2 is YYNGEE in the germline V gene. CDR3 length: 18 residues. The CDR3 DNA is TGTGCCAGCAGCGCCCGCGAGGTAGCGGCGTATGTAACCTACGAGCAGTACTTC. Translating gives CASSAREVAAYVTYEQYF.

The chain combines TRBV7-9 with TRBJ1-3; tentative D call: TRBD1 (6 bases). V was clipped by 4 bases and J by 0 bases, with 19 bases between them. CDR3 length: 18 amino acids. In germline, CDR1 is SEHNR, CDR2 FQNEAQ (reference sequence). CDR3 in amino acids: CASSSRQVTTSSGNTIYF. The CDR3 DNA sequence: TGTGCCAGCAGCTCTAGACAGGTCACCACCTCCTCTGGAAACACCATATATTTT. The variable domain in full, with the rest retrieved from reference TRBV7-9 and TRBJ1-3, is DTGVSQNPRHKITKRGQNVTFRCDPISEHNRLYWYRQTLGQGPEFLTYFQNEAQLEKSRLLSDRFSAERPKGSFSTLEIQRTEQGDSAMYLCASSSRQVTTSSGNTIYFGEGSWLTVV.

The chain recombines TRBV29-1 with TRBJ2-5, with D perhaps given as TRBD1 or TRBD2 (8 bases each). CDR1 is SQVTM, CDR2 ANQGSEA, per germline. The CDR3 length is 14 residues. The ends were cut back, 8 bases at V and 4 bases at J, with 20 bases in the middle. This chain's CDR3 is CSLQGGLAGETQYF. The CDR3 DNA reads as TGCAGCTTACAGGGGGGCCTAGCGGGAGAGACCCAGTACTTC.

As for this clone: Other DNA sequences in this specimen translate into the identical CDR3. V and J are TRBV11-2 and TRBJ2-7; 8 bases match TRBD2. The CDR3 contains 13 residues. Germline V gene lookup returns CDR1 SGHAT and CDR2 FQNNGV. V gave up 4 bases and J gave up 3 bases; unmatched junction bases: 2. The CDR3: CASSYGTSYEQYF. The CDR3 region has the DNA TGTGCCAGCAGCTACGGGACTAGCTACGAGCAGTACTTC.

V gene TRBV30 combines with J gene TRBJ2-7, with TRBD1 matching 8 bases. The CDR3 totals 13 residues. The J segment lost 3 bases and the V segment lost 4 bases, leaving 5 bases of the junction unmatched. Germline CDR1 and CDR2: GTSNPN and SVGIG (reference sequence). The CDR3 bases are TGTGCCTGGACACCCGGGACAGGCTACGAGCAGTACTTC. It translates to CAWTPGTGYEQYF. Full variable domain (remainder filled in from reference TRBV30 and TRBJ2-7): SQTIHQWPATLVQPVGSPLSLECTVEGTSNPNLYWYRQAAGRGLQLLFYSVGIGQISSEVPQNLSASRPQDRQFILSSKKLLLSDSGFYLCAWTPGTGYEQYFGPGTRLTVT.

The chain carries TRBV7-2 and TRBJ1-1, with D possibly TRBD1 on 6 matching bases. In germline, CDR1 is SGHTA, CDR2 FQGNSA. This CDR3 comprises 14 residues. With 1 base removed from V and 3 bases from J, the gap between germline ends came to 9 bases. CDR3 sequence: CASSLVGQYTEAFF. The CDR3 DNA reads as TGTGCCAGCAGCTTAGTAGGACAGTACACTGAAGCTTTCTTT.

This rearrangement joins TRBV4-2 to TRBJ1-5; 9 positions agree with TRBD1. There are 16 residues in the CDR3. Germline values: CDR1 LGHNA, CDR2 YNFKEQ. After removal of 0 bases from V and 6 bases from J, the junction contained 6 bases not matched to a gene. Here the CDR3 DNA reads TGTGCCAGCAGCCAAGAACACGGGACAGGGAGTCAGCCCCAGCATTTT. Translated, it gives CASSQEHGTGSQPQHF.

As DNA, the CDR3 is TGTGCCAGCAGCTTACTAGCGGGAGGCGAGCAGTACTTC. Translating it yields CASSLLAGGEQYF. The V and J genes are TRBV7-3 and TRBJ2-7; 11 bases agree with TRBD2. Germline V gene lookup returns CDR1 SGHTA and CDR2 FQGTGA. Losses at the gene ends were 2 bases for V and 6 bases for J; bases not matched to a gene: 0. This CDR3 region has 13 residues.

The rearrangement uses TRBV6-6 and TRBJ2-7; tentatively, D is TRBD1 or TRBD2 (5 bases each). V was cut by 8 bases and J by 4 bases, with 21 bases left in between. Germline V CDR1 and CDR2: MNHNY, SVGAGI (reference sequence). The CDR3 consists of 15 residues. CDR3 in amino acids: CASQGRVTFKYEQYF. CDR3 DNA: TGTGCCAGCCAGGGACGGGTTACCTTTAAGTACGAGCAGTACTTC.

The chain is built from TRBV28 and TRBJ1-3; TRBD1 aligns across 7 bases. The CDR3 extends over 16 amino acids. V was pared by 8 bases and J by 2 bases, with 12 bases of the junction left unmatched. The germline V gene has CDR1 MDHEN and CDR2 SYDVKM. The CDR3 loop reads CASLTQGGGAGNTIYF. The DNA of the CDR3 is TGTGCCAGCTTAACCCAGGGGGGAGGGGCTGGAAACACCATATATTTT.

In the case of this clone: A junction end diverges from the germline sequence, so it may reflect a read error. V usage is TRBV7-7 and J usage is TRBJ2-5, with 8 bases lining up with TRBD1. The CDR3 sequence is 15 residues long. Germline-derived CDR1 and CDR2 are SSHAT and FNYEAQ (reference sequence). CDR3 sequence: CASSYGQGERETQYF. The CDR3 DNA follows: TGTGCTAGCAGCTATGGACAGGGTGAAAGAGAGACCCAGTACTTC.

The sample holds a few counts of this clone. The J gene is TRBJ2-2, the V gene TRBV4-2, with D perhaps assigned TRBD1 or TRBD2 (5 bases each). The CDR3 contains 15 residues. Trimming stripped 3 bases from V and 2 bases from J, with 10 bases between. The V gene's germline CDR1 is LGHNA and CDR2 YNFKEQ. CDR3: CASSQSGTNTGELFF. In nucleotides, the CDR3 is TGTGCCAGCAGCCAGTCCGGGACCAACACCGGGGAGCTGTTTTTT.